Below, 25 T cell receptor beta chains from the same sample are listed, as sequenced in a study of CD8 T cells in Susac syndrome. Random hexamers primed reverse transcription of about 0.5 to 1 ug RNA. TCRdb ran MiXCR on the immunoSEQ multiplex PCR reads and lists one entry per CDR3 protein. The sample has approximately 75,000 distinct CDR3 sequences, 95% seen once; the top ten hold over 0.2%. Sequenced material: CD8+ T cells from PBMCs. Every receptor here comes from a human donor in good health.

The genes are TRBV29-1 and TRBJ2-7; weak D call: TRBD2 (5 bases). The CDR3 spans 11 residues. V lost 3 bases, J lost 3 bases, and 6 bases lay in between. The germline V gene encodes CDR1 SQVTM and CDR2 ANQGSEA. This chain's CDR3 is CSVEAGYEQYF. In DNA, the CDR3 is TGCAGCGTTGAGGCGGGCTACGAGCAGTACTTC.

V and J are TRBV7-9 and TRBJ2-1, with D possibly being TRBD1 or TRBD2 (5 bases each). Germline CDR1 is SEHNR and CDR2 is FQNEAQ (reference sequence). Trimming took 4 bases from V and 7 from J, leaving 14 bases between them. The length of the CDR3 is 14 residues. CDR3: CASSSTGTQNEQFF. CDR3 DNA sequence: TGTGCCAGCAGCTCCACCGGGACCCAGAATGAGCAGTTCTTC.

This sequence joins TRBV4-3 and TRBJ2-3; possibly TRBD2 for D (6 bases). CDR1 is LGHNA, CDR2 YSLEER, per germline. The V gene lost 0 bases and the J gene lost 6 bases, with 16 bases spanning the gap. This CDR3 contains 16 residues. In DNA form, the CDR3 reads TGCGCCAGCAGCCAAGATCGGGGTGCCCGGGGGGATACGCAGTATTTT. Protein product: CASSQDRGARGDTQYF.

V and J are TRBV7-9 and TRBJ2-7, with no clear D. CDR1 is SEHNR, CDR2 FQNEAQ, per germline (reference sequence). The CDR3 has 14 amino acids. V lost 3 bases and J lost 0, with 9 bases in between. DNA for the CDR3: TGTGCCAGCAGCTTTCTTCTGGGCTCCTACGAGCAGTACTTC. Translation gives CASSFLLGSYEQYF.

The V and J genes are TRBV2 and TRBJ1-1; D remains unclear. Deletions cut 7 bases from V and 3 bases from J, with 6 bases between. CDR1 and CDR2 (germline): SNHLY, FYNNEI. The CDR3 is 11 residues long. The CDR3 DNA is TGTGCCAGCACCGCGTACACTGAAGCTTTCTTT. It is translated as CASTAYTEAFF.

The V gene is TRBV28, the J gene TRBJ2-1; D might be TRBD1 (6 bases). CDR3 size: 21 residues. Per the germline V gene, CDR1 is MDHEN and CDR2 is SYDVKM. V lost 1 base to trimming and J lost 1 base, with 26 bases between them. CDR3: CASSLSYALGHVEGSYNEQFF. CDR3 nucleotide sequence: TGTGCCAGCAGTTTATCCTACGCGTTGGGACACGTCGAGGGGTCCTACAATGAGCAGTTCTTC.

This clonotype has just one count. This sequence joins TRBV29-1 and TRBJ2-1, with 8 positions matching TRBD2. With V trimmed by 5 bases and J by 6 bases, 3 bases remained unmatched. Germline assignment: CDR1 SQVTM and CDR2 ANQGSEA. The CDR3 spans 12 residues. The CDR3 bases are TGCAGCGTTACGGGGGGGCTCAATGAGCAGTTCTTC. It codes for CSVTGGLNEQFF.

The J gene is TRBJ1-1, the V gene TRBV13; D might be TRBD1 (5 bases). The CDR3 runs 16 residues. Trimming took off 5 bases at V and 1 base at J, with 17 bases between the two ends. Germline V CDR1 and CDR2: PRHDT, FYEKMQ (reference sequence). The CDR3 coding sequence is TGTGCCAGCAGCCTACTAACGTCGACAGCGAACACTGAAGCTTTCTTT. This codes for CASSLLTSTANTEAFF.

V and J are TRBV6-1 and TRBJ2-2, with 7 bases identical to TRBD2. CDR1 and CDR2 (germline): MNHNS, SASEGT. CDR3 size: 17 residues. V shed 5 bases and J 6 bases; nucleotides not matched to a gene: 15. CDR3 loop: CASSPTPGRGVAGELFF. DNA for the CDR3: TGTGCCAGCAGTCCCACCCCCGGACGGGGGGTCGCCGGGGAGCTGTTTTTT.

CDR3 amino acids: CSVDLAGGPDEQFF. As DNA, the CDR3 is TGCAGCGTTGATCTAGCGGGGGGGCCAGATGAGCAGTTCTTC. This chain uses TRBV29-1 with TRBJ2-1; 12 bases align to TRBD2. The germline gives CDR1 SQVTM, CDR2 ANQGSEA. The CDR3 has 14 residues. V lost 3 bases to trimming and J lost 8 bases; unmatched junction nucleotides: 5.

This clonotype was counted once. V and J are TRBV29-1 and TRBJ2-5; TRBD2 matches at 10 bases. V was pared by 2 bases and J by 3 bases, with 6 bases of the junction left unmatched. The CDR3 extends over 15 amino acids. Germline loops: CDR1 SQVTM, CDR2 ANQGSEA. CDR3 sequence reads: CSVELAGESEETQYF. CDR3 coding DNA: TGCAGCGTTGAACTAGCGGGGGAGAGTGAAGAGACCCAGTACTTC. Based on the CDR3 plus reference TRBV29-1 and TRBJ2-5, the full variable domain is SAVISQKPSRDICQRGTSLTIQCQVDSQVTMMFWYRQQPGQSLTLIATANQGSEATYESGFVIDKFPISRPNLTFSTLTVSNMSPEDSSIYLCSVELAGESEETQYFGPGTRLLVL.

V and J are TRBV9 and TRBJ2-1, with unresolved D. Trimming took 4 bases from V and 3 from J, leaving 14 bases between them. The V gene's germline CDR1 is SGDLS and CDR2 YYNGEE. CDR3 length: 15 amino acids. For the CDR3, the DNA is TGTGCCAGCAGCTCCGGATCCGGGTTCTACAATGAGCAGTTCTTC. Its translation is CASSSGSGFYNEQFF.

The chain is built from TRBV7-2 and TRBJ2-6; the match to TRBD1 covers 7 bases. The CDR3 loop spans 16 amino acids. Unmatched junction bases numbered 5, after V lost 4 bases and J lost 2 bases. The V gene's germline CDR1 is SGHTA and CDR2 FQGNSA. Written as DNA, the CDR3 is TGTGCCAGCAGCTCTACAGGGGAACCTGGGGCCAACGTCCTGACTTTC. Its protein is CASSSTGEPGANVLTF. Using reference TRBV7-2 and TRBJ2-6 for the parts outside the CDR3, the full variable domain is GAGVSQSPSNKVTEKGKDVELRCDPISGHTALYWYRQSLGQGLEFLIYFQGNSAPDKSGLPSDRFSAERTGGSVSTLTIQRTQQEDSAVYLCASSSTGEPGANVLTFGAGSRLTVL.

This chain connects TRBV28 to TRBJ2-3; 12 bases are a match to TRBD2. CDR1 MDHEN and CDR2 SYDVKM come from the germline V gene. Trimming took 6 bases from V and 0 from J; bases not matched to a gene: 1. The CDR3 is 15 residues long. The CDR3 sequence is CASSLAGGSTDTQYF. The CDR3 nucleotides are TGTGCCAGCAGCCTAGCGGGGGGGAGCACAGATACGCAGTATTTT.

The gene calls are TRBV10-3 and TRBJ2-3; D is possibly TRBD2 (5 bases). The ends were cut back, 10 bases at V and 6 bases at J, with 17 bases in the middle. The CDR3 has 13 amino acids. Germline V CDR1 and CDR2: ENHRY, SYGVKD. CDR3 DNA sequence: TGTGCCACCGTGGGGAGCCTAGTGGATACGCAGTATTTT. Encoded protein: CATVGSLVDTQYF.

This clonotype appeared once. The CDR3 nucleotides read TGCAGCGCCGTCACAGATACGCAGTATTTT. This codes for CSAVTDTQYF. The chain has TRBV29-1 and TRBJ2-3, with no clear D. V lost 7 bases and J lost 2, with 4 bases in between. CDR1 SQVTM and CDR2 ANQGSEA come from the germline V gene. The length of the CDR3 is 10 residues.

The V call is TRBV29-1, the J call TRBJ2-3; 9 positions agree with TRBD2. In germline, CDR1 is SQVTM, CDR2 ANQGSEA. The CDR3 extends over 14 amino acids. V lost 7 bases to trimming and J lost 2 bases; unmatched junction nucleotides: 7. The CDR3 spells CSAVAGAHTDTQYF. The CDR3 nucleotides are TGCAGCGCAGTAGCGGGGGCCCACACAGATACGCAGTATTTT.

V is TRBV28 and J is TRBJ2-7; a weak D match, TRBD1 (5 bases). V gave up 1 base and J gave up 0 bases, with 10 bases separating them. The length of the CDR3 is 15 residues. Germline CDR1 and CDR2: MDHEN and SYDVKM. The CDR3 region has the DNA TGTGCCAGCAGTTTATCCCCGCAGGGCTCCTACGAGCAGTACTTC. This translates into CASSLSPQGSYEQYF.

The chain links TRBV19 to TRBJ1-3; TRBD1 might be the D (5 bases). There are 15 residues in the CDR3. The germline V and J ends were trimmed by 8 bases and 0 bases, with 14 bases remaining between them. The germline V gene encodes CDR1 LNHDA and CDR2 SQIVND (reference sequence). In nucleotides, the CDR3 is TGTGCCAGTGCGGCGACAGATTTCTCTGGAAACACCATATATTTT. As protein: CASAATDFSGNTIYF.

There are a few counts of this clonotype. Here the CDR3 reads CASSHLTSGGDYEQYF. CDR3 in DNA: TGCGCCAGCAGCCACTTAACGAGCGGGGGGGACTACGAGCAGTACTTC. The chain joins TRBV4-1 to TRBJ2-7; TRBD2 aligns across 10 bases. CDR3 size: 16 residues. V lost 3 bases and J lost 3; bases outside the gene matches: 8. Germline CDR1 reads MGHRA; CDR2 reads YSYEKL.

As for this clonotype: The junction differs from germline at one of its ends, possibly a read error. The chain couples TRBV4-2 to TRBJ2-1, with 7 bases lining up with TRBD2. This CDR3 comprises 15 residues. Germline V gives CDR1 LGHNA, CDR2 YNFKEQ. In DNA form, the CDR3 reads TGTGCCAGCAGTCAAGAAGCGGGGCGGGGTAATGAGCAGTTCTTC. Protein product: CASSQEAGRGNEQFF.

This clonotype was counted once. The genes are TRBV4-3 and TRBJ1-1; no clear D gene. Germline CDR1 is LGHNA and CDR2 is YSLEER. Trimming took 0 bases from V and 1 from J, leaving 12 bases between them. The CDR3 runs 16 residues. CDR3 in amino acids: CASSQDYRTENTEAFF. The CDR3 DNA sequence: TGCGCCAGCAGCCAAGACTACCGGACTGAGAACACTGAAGCTTTCTTT.

This clonotype was seen a handful of times. CDR3 region: CASRSGGTQYF. As DNA, the CDR3 is TGTGCCAGCAGATCAGGAGGTACGCAGTATTTT. The chain joins TRBV5-4 to TRBJ2-3; maybe TRBD2 (5 bases). Trimming took 5 bases from V and 8 from J, leaving 9 bases between them. CDR1 SGHNT and CDR2 YYREEE come from the germline V gene (reference sequence). This CDR3 region has 11 residues. Complete variable domain (other parts from reference TRBV5-4 and TRBJ2-3): ETGVTQSPTHLIKTRGQQVTLRCSSQSGHNTVSWYQQALGQGPQFIFQYYREEENGRGNFPPRFSGLQFPNYSSELNVNALELDDSALYLCASRSGGTQYFGPGTRLTVL.

In its sample, this clonotype was seen once. The V gene is TRBV15, the J gene TRBJ1-2, with D uncertain. CDR1 is LNHNV, CDR2 YYDKDF, per germline (reference sequence). The V gene lost 6 bases and the J gene lost 1 base, with 21 bases spanning the gap. CDR3 length: 17 amino acids. Here the CDR3 reads CATSPAWSRTHNYGYTF. CDR3 sequence (DNA): TGTGCCACCAGTCCCGCATGGAGCCGGACCCATAACTATGGCTACACCTTC.

The chain carries TRBV12-3 or TRBV12-4 and TRBJ2-5, with a tentative D call TRBD1 (6 bases). The CDR3 sequence is 14 residues long. Trimming shortened V by 6 bases and J by 4 bases, and 15 bases separated the two germline ends. CDR3 residues: CASSHTGLGETQYF. In DNA, the CDR3 is TGTGCCAGCAGCCATACAGGGCTCGGAGAGACCCAGTACTTC.